Below, 8 T cell receptor beta chains from the same sample are listed, as sequenced in a study of monozygotic twins with inflammatory bowel disease. Reanalyzing the 5' RACE reads, TCRdb keeps one entry per CDR3 protein, without DNA. Its clone listing holds roughly 160,000 distinct CDR3 sequences. The sample was blood. The receptors were gathered from a human donor with ulcerative colitis or Crohn's disease, or a healthy co-twin of an affected twin (not recorded which).

This sequence joins TRBV6-4 and TRBJ2-2; TCRdb outputs TRBD1, but without DNA this stays unchecked. The germline gives CDR1 MRHNA, CDR2 SNTAGT. This CDR3 contains 19 residues. CDR3 loop: CASSATRWGTGRGTGELFF.

The CDR3 here is CASSSTGAFYISNQPQHF. The J gene is TRBJ1-5, the V gene TRBV2; TCRdb names TRBD1, which stays unverified in the absence of DNA. Germline values: CDR1 SNHLY, CDR2 FYNNEI. This CDR3 spans 18 amino acids. Complete variable domain (other parts from reference TRBV2 and TRBJ1-5): EPEVTQTPSHQVTQMGQEVILRCVPISNHLYFYWYRQILGQKVEFLVSFYNNEISEKSEIFDDQFSVERPDGSNFTLKIRSTKLEDSAMYFCASSSTGAFYISNQPQHFGDGTRLSIL.

The CDR3 is CASSLLTGYGDEQFF. The V and J genes are TRBV7-9 and TRBJ2-1; TCRdb's D gene call, TRBD1, goes unchecked for lack of DNA. CDR3 size: 15 residues. Germline V gives CDR1 SEHNR, CDR2 FQNEAQ (reference sequence). Looking up the rest from reference TRBV7-9 and TRBJ2-1 gives the full variable domain: DTGVSQNPRHKITKRGQNVTFRCDPISEHNRLYWYRQTLGQGPEFLTYFQNEAQLEKSRLLSDRFSAERPKGSFSTLEIQRTEQGDSAMYLCASSLLTGYGDEQFFGPGTRLTVL.

The chain has TRBV6-5 and TRBJ1-3; as DNA is missing, the TRBD1 call by TCRdb cannot be tested. Germline CDR1 reads MNHEY; CDR2 reads SVGAGI. The CDR3 spans 17 residues. Here the CDR3 reads CASSYSLDSLSGNTIYF.

The gene calls are TRBV5-1 and TRBJ2-5; TCRdb reports TRBD2, a call that lacks DNA to check it against. Looked up from germline, CDR1 is SGHRS and CDR2 is YFSETQ. The CDR3 runs 16 residues. The CDR3 sequence is CASSSQTSGRGETQYF.

The chain couples TRBV7-7 to TRBJ2-2. This CDR3 contains 13 residues. The V gene's germline CDR1 is SSHAT and CDR2 FNYEAQ (reference sequence). Here the CDR3 reads CASSLGGTGELFF.

V gene TRBV10-3 combines with J gene TRBJ2-7; TCRdb returns TRBD2, unconfirmable since there is no DNA. The CDR3 loop spans 16 amino acids. The germline CDR1 and CDR2 sequences are ENHRY and SYGVKD. The CDR3 reads CAISVGTSGGTDEQYF.

This chain connects TRBV11-1 to TRBJ2-2. The CDR3 extends over 11 amino acids. Germline lookup yields CDR1 SGHAT and CDR2 FQDESV (reference sequence). The CDR3 reads CASGHTGELFF.